These T cell receptor beta chains were read from a single sample in a study of T cells expressing NK-cell markers. Each CDR3 protein gets one entry in TCRdb, which reprocessed the 5' RACE reads and gives no DNA. This repertoire comprises roughly 380,000 distinct CDR3 sequences; its ten largest clones make up 4% to 6.5%. Source material: blood T cells: a sorted CD56 or NKG2C T cell subset, CD4+ or CD8+ T cells, or bulk PBMC T cells (not recorded which). These receptors originate from a man between 18 and 69 years old in good health. Each CDR3 is given with its conserved first and last residue.

>TRBV27|TRBJ1-6
CASSPRQGRGNSPLHF
>TRBV3-1|TRBJ2-5
CASSLLRAPLGETQYF
>TRBV3-1|TRBJ1-1
CASSQGLRRGGEAFF
>TRBV19|TRBJ2-3
CASRAQQRGADTQYF
>TRBV9|TRBJ2-1
CASSATQVSGEQFF
>TRBV7-8|TRBJ1-6
CASSPGGQGNSPLHF
>TRBV2|TRBJ2-7
CASSESRDPDEQYF
>TRBV18|TRBJ1-1
CASSLWDSLNTEAFF
>TRBV7-9|TRBJ1-1
CASSSRASNPHTEAFF
>TRBV9|TRBJ1-4
CASSASDRVEEKLFF
>TRBV6-1|TRBJ2-1
CASSERRTGAYNEQFF
>TRBV28|TRBJ1-1
CASSRNWGPDPLNTEAFF
>TRBV28|TRBJ2-7
CASRLTGTGGLEQYF
>TRBV28|TRBJ2-6
CASSSGPGSKTGANVLTF
>TRBV7-7|TRBJ2-7
CASSPGQGAMYEQYF
>TRBV5-6|TRBJ1-1
CASSLRRDSLNTEAFF
>TRBV29-1|TRBJ2-1
CSVPGWLAGSNEQFF
>TRBV7-2|TRBJ1-5
CASRPAGKNQPQHF